This T cell receptor (beta chain) was recovered during a study of OX40 agonist ivuxolimab in advanced cancers. Study-wide background: Previous treatment with anti-PD-1, anti-PD-L1 or anti-CTLA-4 therapy was allowed; approximately 40% had received some.

Only in-frame clones appear in the TCRdb table, and some are missing; sequencing was by immunoSEQ multiplex PCR. The sample records fewer than 20,000 clones, about 90% being singletons. Germline V gives CDR1 MNHEY, CDR2 SMNVEV (reference sequence). The CDR3 length is 13 residues. With 4 bases removed from V and 4 bases from J, the gap between germline ends came to 10 bases. This chain links TRBV27 with TRBJ2-5; tentatively, D is TRBD2 (5 bases). The input for sequencing was CD4+ or CD8+ T cells sorted from blood, taken in a trial of the OX40 agonist ivuxolimab. This receptor was obtained from an adult with an advanced solid tumor such as melanoma, head and neck, liver or kidney cancer. The CDR3 bases are TGTGCCAGCAGTTCCGGGATCGGAGAGACCCAGTACTTC. Protein: CASSSGIGETQYF.